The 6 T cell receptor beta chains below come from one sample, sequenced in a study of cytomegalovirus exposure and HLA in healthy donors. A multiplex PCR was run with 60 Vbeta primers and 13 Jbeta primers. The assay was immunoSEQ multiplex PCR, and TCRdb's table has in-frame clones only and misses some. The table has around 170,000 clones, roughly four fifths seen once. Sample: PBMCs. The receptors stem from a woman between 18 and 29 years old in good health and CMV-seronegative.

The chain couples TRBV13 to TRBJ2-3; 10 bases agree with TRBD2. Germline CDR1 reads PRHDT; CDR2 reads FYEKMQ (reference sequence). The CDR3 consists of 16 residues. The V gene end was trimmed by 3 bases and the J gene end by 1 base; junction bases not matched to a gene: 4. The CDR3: CASSLERGGGTDTQYF. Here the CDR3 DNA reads TGTGCCAGCAGCTTGGAGCGGGGGGGAGGCACAGATACGCAGTATTTT.

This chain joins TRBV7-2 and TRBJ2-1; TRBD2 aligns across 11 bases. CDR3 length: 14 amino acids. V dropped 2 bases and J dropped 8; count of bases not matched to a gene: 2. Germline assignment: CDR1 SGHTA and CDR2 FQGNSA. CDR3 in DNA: TGTGCCAGCAGCTTAACTAGCGGGAGCTATGAGCAGTTCTTC. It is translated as CASSLTSGSYEQFF.

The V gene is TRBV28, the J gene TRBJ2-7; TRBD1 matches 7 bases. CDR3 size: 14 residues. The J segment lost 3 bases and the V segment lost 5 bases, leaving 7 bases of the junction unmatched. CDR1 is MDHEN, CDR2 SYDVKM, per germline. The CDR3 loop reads CASSTRQGFYEQYF. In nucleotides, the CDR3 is TGTGCCAGCAGTACACGACAGGGTTTCTACGAGCAGTACTTC. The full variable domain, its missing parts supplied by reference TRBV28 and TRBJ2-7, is DVKVTQSSRYLVKRTGEKVFLECVQDMDHENMFWYRQDPGLGLRLIYFSYDVKMKEKGDIPEGYSVSREKKERFSLILESASTNQTSMYLCASSTRQGFYEQYFGPGTRLTVT.

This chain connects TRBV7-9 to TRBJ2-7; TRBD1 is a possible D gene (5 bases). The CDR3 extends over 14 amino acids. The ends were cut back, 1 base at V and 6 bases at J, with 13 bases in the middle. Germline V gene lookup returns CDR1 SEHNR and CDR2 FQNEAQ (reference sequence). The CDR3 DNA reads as TGTGCCAGCAGCTTAGTAGACCCAGGGTCCGAGCAGTACTTC. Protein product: CASSLVDPGSEQYF.

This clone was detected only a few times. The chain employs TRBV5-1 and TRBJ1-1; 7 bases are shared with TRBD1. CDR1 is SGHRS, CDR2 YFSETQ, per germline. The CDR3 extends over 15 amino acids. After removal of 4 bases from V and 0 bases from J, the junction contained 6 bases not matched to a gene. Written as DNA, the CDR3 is TGCGCCAGCAGCCTGGAACAGGGGTTGAACACTGAAGCTTTCTTT. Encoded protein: CASSLEQGLNTEAFF.

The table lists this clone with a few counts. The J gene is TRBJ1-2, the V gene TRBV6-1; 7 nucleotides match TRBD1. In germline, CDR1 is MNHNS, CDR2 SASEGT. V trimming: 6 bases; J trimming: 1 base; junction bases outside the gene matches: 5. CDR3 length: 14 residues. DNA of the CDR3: TGTGCCAGCAGAGCAGGGGGAAGTAACTATGGCTACACCTTC. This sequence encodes CASRAGGSNYGYTF.